Sequencing of this T cell receptor beta chain was carried out in a study of CD8 T cells in ankylosing spondylitis. Making use of molecular barcodes, quantitative 5'-RACE generated TCR beta libraries. From the 5' RACE reads, TCRdb called clonotypes with MiXCR, one entry per CDR3 protein. The data hold approximately 540,000 distinct CDR3 sequences, with roughly 13% observed a single time. This clonotype was seen many times. What it recognizes is unknown. V was clipped by 5 bases and J by 6 bases, with 11 bases between them. This CDR3 is built from 14 residues. Germline assignment: CDR1 SEHNR and CDR2 FQNEAQ (reference sequence). General observations from the study: Within matched ankylosing spondylitis synovial fluid, disease-linked clones were reportedly significantly enriched. As for the disease-linked clones, they showed a CD8+ phenotype and occurred at relatively low frequencies in peripheral blood. Blood from ankylosing spondylitis patients appeared to carry a characteristic eight-variant TCR beta motif.

The sequenced sample consisted of blood, either unsorted or a sorted T cell fraction (not recorded which). The chain uses TRBV7-9 and TRBJ1-6; D remains ambiguous. This receptor was obtained from a male donor with ankylosing spondylitis. The CDR3 DNA reads as TGTGCCAGCAGCGTCGGGGTTTCTAATTCACCCCTCCACTTT. Its protein product is CASSVGVSNSPLHF.